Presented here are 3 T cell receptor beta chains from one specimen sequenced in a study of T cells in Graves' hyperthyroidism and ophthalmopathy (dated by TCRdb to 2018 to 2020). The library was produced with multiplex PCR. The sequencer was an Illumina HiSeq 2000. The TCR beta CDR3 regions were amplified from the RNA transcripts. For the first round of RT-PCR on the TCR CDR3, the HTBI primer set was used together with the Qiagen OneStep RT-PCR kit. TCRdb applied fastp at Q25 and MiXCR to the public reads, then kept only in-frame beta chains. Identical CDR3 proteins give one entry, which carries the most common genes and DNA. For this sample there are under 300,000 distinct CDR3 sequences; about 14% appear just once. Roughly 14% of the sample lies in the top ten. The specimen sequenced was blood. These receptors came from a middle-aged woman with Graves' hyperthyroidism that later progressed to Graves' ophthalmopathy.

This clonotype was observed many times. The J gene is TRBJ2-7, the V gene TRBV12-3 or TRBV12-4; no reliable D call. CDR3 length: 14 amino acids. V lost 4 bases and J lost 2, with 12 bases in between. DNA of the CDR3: TGTGCCAGCAGTTCTCTAGAGCCCCCCTACGAGCAGTACTTC. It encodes CASSSLEPPYEQYF.

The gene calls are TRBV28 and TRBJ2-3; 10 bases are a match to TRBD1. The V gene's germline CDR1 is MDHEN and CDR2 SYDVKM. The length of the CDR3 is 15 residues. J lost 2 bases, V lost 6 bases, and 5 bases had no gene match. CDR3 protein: CASSSGQGHTDTQYF. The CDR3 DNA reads TGTGCCAGCAGCTCGGGACAGGGGCACACAGATACGCAGTATTTT.

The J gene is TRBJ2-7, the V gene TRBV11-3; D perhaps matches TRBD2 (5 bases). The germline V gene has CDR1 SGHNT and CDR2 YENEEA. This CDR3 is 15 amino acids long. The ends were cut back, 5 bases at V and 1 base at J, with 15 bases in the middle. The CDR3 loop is CASSPDGTGSYEQYF. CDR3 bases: TGTGCCAGCAGCCCGGACGGCACGGGGTCCTACGAGCAGTACTTC.